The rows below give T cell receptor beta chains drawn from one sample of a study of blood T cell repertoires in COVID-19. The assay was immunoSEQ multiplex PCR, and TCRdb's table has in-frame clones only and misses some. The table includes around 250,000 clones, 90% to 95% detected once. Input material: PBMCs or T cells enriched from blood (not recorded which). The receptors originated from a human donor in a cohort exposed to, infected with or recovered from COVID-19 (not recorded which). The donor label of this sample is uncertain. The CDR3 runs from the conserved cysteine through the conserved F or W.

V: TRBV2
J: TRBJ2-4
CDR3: CASSERGNIQYF

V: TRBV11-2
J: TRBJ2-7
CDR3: CASSLDRRGQGRAYEQYF

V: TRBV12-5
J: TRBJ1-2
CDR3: CASGLNGGIYGYTF

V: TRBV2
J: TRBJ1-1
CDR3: CASSESGEAFF

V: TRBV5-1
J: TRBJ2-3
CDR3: CASSLSAGGHRGDTQYF

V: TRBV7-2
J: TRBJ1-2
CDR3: CASPGGQGASYGYTF

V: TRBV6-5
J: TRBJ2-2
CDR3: CASSPDRGAGELFF

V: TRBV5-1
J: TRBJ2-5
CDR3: CASSLAGTGVQGTQYF

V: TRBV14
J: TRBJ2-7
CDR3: CASSLSGLVSYEQYF

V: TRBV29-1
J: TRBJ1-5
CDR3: CSVGTGDQPQHF

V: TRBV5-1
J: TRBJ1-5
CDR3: CASSPGQGQPQHF

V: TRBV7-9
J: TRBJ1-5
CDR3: CASSLGAGGAEPQHF

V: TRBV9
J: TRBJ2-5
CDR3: CASSPSGLAGEETQYF

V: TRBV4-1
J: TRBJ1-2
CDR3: CASSQGGNGYTF

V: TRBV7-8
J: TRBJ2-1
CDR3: CASSLSFAVYNEQFF

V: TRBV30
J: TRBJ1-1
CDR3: CAWSVGHLEAFF

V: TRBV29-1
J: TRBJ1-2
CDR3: CSVWTGRGGYTF

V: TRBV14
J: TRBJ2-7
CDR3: CASSQVRGPNEQYF

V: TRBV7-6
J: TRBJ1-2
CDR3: CASSRRRGGLYGYTF

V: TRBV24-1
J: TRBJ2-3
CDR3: CATSMAGAPTDTQYF

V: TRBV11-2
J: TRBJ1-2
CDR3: CASANIVRRPNYGYTF

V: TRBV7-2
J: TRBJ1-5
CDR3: CASSLDLFSQPQHF